The 10 T cell receptor beta chains below all came from one sample that was sequenced in a study of T cells expressing NK-cell markers. No DNA is given; TCRdb re-called the 5' RACE reads and lists each CDR3 protein once. The sample totals some 110,000 distinct CDR3 sequences. Sample: blood T cells: a sorted CD56 or NKG2C T cell subset, CD4+ or CD8+ T cells, or bulk PBMC T cells (not recorded which). These receptors were obtained from a woman aged 18-70 years in good health.

V and J are TRBV7-6 and TRBJ2-1; absent DNA, TCRdb's TRBD1 call cannot be checked. This CDR3 spans 16 amino acids. Germline V gives CDR1 SGHVS, CDR2 FNYEAQ. CDR3: CASSQHRGSSYNEQFF.

The V and J genes are TRBV20-1 and TRBJ2-3; without DNA, the TCRdb call of TRBD2 cannot be checked. The germline gives CDR1 DFQATT, CDR2 SNEGSKA (reference sequence). The CDR3 spans 16 residues. CDR3 in amino acids: CSASHHPASGTDTQYF.

The V and J genes are TRBV27 and TRBJ2-7; TCRdb selects TRBD1, and the lack of DNA leaves this call unchecked. Per the germline V gene, CDR1 is MNHEY and CDR2 is SMNVEV (reference sequence). The CDR3 totals 13 residues. This CDR3 is CASSFTPGHELYF.

The V call is TRBV30, the J call TRBJ2-7; TCRdb lists TRBD2, though no DNA is available to test this call. The CDR3 runs to 16 residues. Germline V gene lookup returns CDR1 GTSNPN and CDR2 SVGIG (reference sequence). CDR3 amino acids: CAWSAPGTSGRYEQYF.

The chain carries TRBV12-3 or TRBV12-4 and TRBJ1-5; TCRdb proposes TRBD1, but this gene call is untestable without DNA. CDR3 length equals 17 residues. The CDR3 spells CASSTLDRAMRNQPQHF.

CDR3 region: CASSSQGTRNSYNEQFF. V is TRBV12-3 or TRBV12-4 and J is TRBJ2-1; TCRdb proposes TRBD1, but this gene call is untestable without DNA. The CDR3 runs 17 residues.

V and J are TRBV25-1 and TRBJ1-4. Germline V gene sequence: CDR1 MGHDK, CDR2 SYGVNS. The length of the CDR3 is 15 residues. CDR3 protein: CASSEVDGTNEKLFF.

CDR3 protein: CASRWTPSGNTIYF. The J gene is TRBJ1-3, the V gene TRBV5-6. Germline loops: CDR1 SGHDT, CDR2 YYEEEE. This CDR3 contains 14 residues.

V gene TRBV7-8 combines with J gene TRBJ2-1; TCRdb outputs TRBD2, but without DNA this stays unchecked. Germline CDR1 and CDR2: SGHVS and FQNEAQ. This CDR3 contains 16 residues. CDR3 sequence: CASSPWTSGGANEQFF. Full variable domain (rest looked up from reference TRBV7-8 and TRBJ2-1): GAGVSQSPRYKVAKRGQDVALRCDPISGHVSLFWYQQALGQGPEFLTYFQNEAQLDKSGLPSDRFFAERPEGSVSTLKIQRTQQEDSAVYLCASSPWTSGGANEQFFGPGTRLTVL.

The gene calls are TRBV7-9 and TRBJ2-1. Germline assignment: CDR1 SEHNR and CDR2 FQNEAQ (reference sequence). The CDR3 is 15 amino acids. CDR3: CASSLVQDTYNEQFF.